Detailed here is one T cell receptor (beta chain). Amplifying from RNA transcripts, the study obtained TCR beta CDR3 regions. Investigators did first-round RT-PCR with HTBI primers, then second-round multiplex PCR. MiXCR, run by TCRdb on the multiplex PCR reads, gives a single entry per CDR3 protein. The sample shows more than 1,000,000 distinct CDR3 sequences, 35% to 40% of them seen only once. Trimming removed 7 bases from V and 8 bases from J; junction bases left unmatched: 3. CDR3 length: 10 residues. CDR1 is SQVTM, CDR2 ANQGSEA, per germline. This record comes from a study of Graves' ophthalmopathy and Graves' hyperthyroidism.

Sequencing was performed on peripheral blood or thyroid tissue (not recorded which). V usage is TRBV29-1 and J usage is TRBJ1-2, with TRBD1 matching 8 bases. The source of this sequence is an adult man with Graves' hyperthyroidism. CDR3 in amino acids: CSGRTGGYTF. CDR3 DNA: TGCAGCGGCAGGACAGGGGGCTACACCTTC.